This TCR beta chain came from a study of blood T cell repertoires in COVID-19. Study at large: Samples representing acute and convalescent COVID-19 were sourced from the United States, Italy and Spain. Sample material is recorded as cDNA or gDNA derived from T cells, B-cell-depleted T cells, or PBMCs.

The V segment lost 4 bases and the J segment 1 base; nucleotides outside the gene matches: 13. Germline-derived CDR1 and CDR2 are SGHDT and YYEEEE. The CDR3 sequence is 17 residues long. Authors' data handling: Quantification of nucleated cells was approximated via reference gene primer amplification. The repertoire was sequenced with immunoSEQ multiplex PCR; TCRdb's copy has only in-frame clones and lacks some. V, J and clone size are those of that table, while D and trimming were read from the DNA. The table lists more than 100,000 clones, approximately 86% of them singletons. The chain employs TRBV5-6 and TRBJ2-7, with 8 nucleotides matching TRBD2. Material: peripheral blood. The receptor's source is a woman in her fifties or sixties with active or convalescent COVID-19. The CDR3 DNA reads TGTGCCAGCAGCCGCTTCTATAGCGGGACCAAATCCTACGAGCAGTACTTC. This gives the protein CASSRFYSGTKSYEQYF.